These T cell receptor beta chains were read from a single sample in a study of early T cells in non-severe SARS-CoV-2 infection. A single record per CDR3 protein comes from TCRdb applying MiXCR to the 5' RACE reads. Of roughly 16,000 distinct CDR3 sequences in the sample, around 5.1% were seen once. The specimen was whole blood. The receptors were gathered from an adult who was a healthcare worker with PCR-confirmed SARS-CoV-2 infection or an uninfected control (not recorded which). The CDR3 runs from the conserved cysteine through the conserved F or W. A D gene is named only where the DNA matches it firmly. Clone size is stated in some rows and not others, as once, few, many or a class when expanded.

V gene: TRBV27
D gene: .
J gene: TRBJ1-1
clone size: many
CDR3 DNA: TGTGCCAGCAGGTCGGCATCACCGAACACTGAAGCTTTCTTT
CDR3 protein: CASRSASPNTEAFF

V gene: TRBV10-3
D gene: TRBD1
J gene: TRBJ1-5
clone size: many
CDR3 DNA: TGTGCCATCAGTGGGGGACAGGGGGCTCAGCCCCAGCATTTT
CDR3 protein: CAISGGQGAQPQHF

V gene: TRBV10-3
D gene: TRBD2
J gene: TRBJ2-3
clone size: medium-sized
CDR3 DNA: TGTGCCACTCTTAGCGGGAGTGTTGGGACAGATACGCAGTATTTT
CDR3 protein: CATLSGSVGTDTQYF

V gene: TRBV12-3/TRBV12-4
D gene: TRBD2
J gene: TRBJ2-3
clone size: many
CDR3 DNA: TGTGCCAGCAGCCCGGGACTGGGGGGGAGCACAGATACGCAGTATTTT
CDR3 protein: CASSPGLGGSTDTQYF

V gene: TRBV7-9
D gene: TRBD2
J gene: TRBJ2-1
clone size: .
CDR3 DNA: TGTGCCAGCAGCCCCCGGACTAGCGGGAGAGCGTACAATGAGCAGTTCTTC
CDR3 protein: CASSPRTSGRAYNEQFF

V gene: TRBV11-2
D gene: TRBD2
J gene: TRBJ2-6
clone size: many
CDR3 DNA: TGTGCCAGCAGCCCCCCGGGCGCGGGAGATGGTGGGGCCAACGTCCTGACTTTC
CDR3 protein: CASSPPGAGDGGANVLTF

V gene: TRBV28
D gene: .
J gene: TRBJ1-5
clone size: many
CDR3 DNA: TGTGCCAGCAGTTTGTTGCAGGGCCATCAGCCCCAGCATTTT
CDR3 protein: CASSLLQGHQPQHF

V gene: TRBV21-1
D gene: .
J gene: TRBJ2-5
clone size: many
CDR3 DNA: TGTGCCAGGACCCAAAAAAAGGCTTTGGGGCTACAAGAGACCCAGTACTTC
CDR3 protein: CARTQKKALGLQETQYF

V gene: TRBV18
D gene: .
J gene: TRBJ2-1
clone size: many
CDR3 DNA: TGTGCCAGCTCACTCCGGGACCAAAACAATGAGCAGTTCTTC
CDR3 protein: CASSLRDQNNEQFF

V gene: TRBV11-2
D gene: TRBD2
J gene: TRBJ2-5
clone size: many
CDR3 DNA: TGTGCCAGCAGCCCGGGACTAGGGGGATTTGGAGAGACCCAGTACTTC
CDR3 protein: CASSPGLGGFGETQYF

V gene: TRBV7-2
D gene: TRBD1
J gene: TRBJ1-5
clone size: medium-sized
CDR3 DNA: TGTGCCAGCAGCCCGGACAGGATGGGACAGCCCCAGCATTTT
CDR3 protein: CASSPDRMGQPQHF

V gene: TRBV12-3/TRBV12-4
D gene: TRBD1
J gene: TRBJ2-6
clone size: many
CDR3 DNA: TGTGCCAGCAGTTCACAACAGGGGGTCCTCCTCTCTGGGGCCAACGTCCTGACTTTC
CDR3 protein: CASSSQQGVLLSGANVLTF

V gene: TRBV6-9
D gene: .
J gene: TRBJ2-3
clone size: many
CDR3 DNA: TGTGCCAGCAGTTACCGGGGCGGGTCTAGCACAGATACGCAGTATTTT
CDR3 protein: CASSYRGGSSTDTQYF

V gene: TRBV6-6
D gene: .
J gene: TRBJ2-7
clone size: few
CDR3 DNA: TGTGCCAGCAGTTTTAACAGGGACGAGCAGTACTTC
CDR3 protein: CASSFNRDEQYF

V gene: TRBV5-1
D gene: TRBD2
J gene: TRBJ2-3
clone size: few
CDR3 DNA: TGCGCCAGCAGCCCATTAGCGGGTAGGAGTACAGATACGCAGTATTTT
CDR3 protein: CASSPLAGRSTDTQYF

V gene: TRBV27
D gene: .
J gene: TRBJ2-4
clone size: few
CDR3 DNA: TGTGCCAGCAGTATAAAGCCGACTACACTAGCCAAAAACATTCAGTACTTC
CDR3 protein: CASSIKPTTLAKNIQYF

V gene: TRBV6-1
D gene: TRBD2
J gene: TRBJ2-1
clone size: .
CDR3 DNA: TGTGCCAGCAGCTGGACTAGCGGGAGGTTTAATGAGCAGTTCTTC
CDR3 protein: CASSWTSGRFNEQFF

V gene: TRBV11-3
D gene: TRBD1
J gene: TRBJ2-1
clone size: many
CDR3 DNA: TGTGCCAGCAGCTTCAGGGGGAGCTCCTACAATGAGCAGTTCTTC
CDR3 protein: CASSFRGSSYNEQFF

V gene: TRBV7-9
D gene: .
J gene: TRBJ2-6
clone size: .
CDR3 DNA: TGTGCCAGCAGCTTAGGCGACCGAACCTCGAGGGCCAACGTCCTGACTTTC
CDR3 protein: CASSLGDRTSRANVLTF

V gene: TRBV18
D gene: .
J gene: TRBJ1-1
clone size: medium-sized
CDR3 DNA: TGTGCCAGCTCACCAATGGCAGACCCTATGAACACTGAAGCTTTCTTT
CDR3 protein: CASSPMADPMNTEAFF

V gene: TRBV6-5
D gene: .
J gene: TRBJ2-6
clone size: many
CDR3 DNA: TGTGCCAGCACCCTGGACGGTAGCTCTGGGGCCAACGTCCTGACTTTC
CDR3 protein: CASTLDGSSGANVLTF

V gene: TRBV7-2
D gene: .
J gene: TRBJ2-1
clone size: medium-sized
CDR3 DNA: TGTGCCAGCAGATCTAAGGCGGGGCCCACCTACAATGAGCAGTTCTTC
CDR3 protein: CASRSKAGPTYNEQFF

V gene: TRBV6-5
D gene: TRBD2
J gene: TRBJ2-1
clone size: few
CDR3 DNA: TGTGCCAGCAGTTCCGCTAGCGGGAGGGGGTACAATGAGCAGTTCTTC
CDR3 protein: CASSSASGRGYNEQFF

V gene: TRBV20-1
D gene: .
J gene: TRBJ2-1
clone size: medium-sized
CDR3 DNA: TGCAGTGCGAGGACTGTCAATGAGCAGTTCTTC
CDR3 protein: CSARTVNEQFF

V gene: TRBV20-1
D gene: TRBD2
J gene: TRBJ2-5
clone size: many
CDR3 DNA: TGCAGTGCTAGAAGGCGGGAGAGGCTGGAGACCCAGTACTTC
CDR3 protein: CSARRRERLETQYF

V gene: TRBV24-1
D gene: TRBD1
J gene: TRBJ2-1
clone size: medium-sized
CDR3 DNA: TGTGCCACCAGTGACCAGACAGGGGAGTACTACAATGAGCAGTTCTTC
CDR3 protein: CATSDQTGEYYNEQFF

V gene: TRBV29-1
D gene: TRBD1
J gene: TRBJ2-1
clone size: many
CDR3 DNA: TGCAGCGGCCGGGACAGGGGATCTTCATACAATGAGCAGTTCTTC
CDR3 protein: CSGRDRGSSYNEQFF

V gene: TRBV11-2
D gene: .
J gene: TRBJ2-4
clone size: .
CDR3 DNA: TGTGCCAGCAGCCCCGCACTAGCCAAAAACATTCAGTACTTC
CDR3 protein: CASSPALAKNIQYF

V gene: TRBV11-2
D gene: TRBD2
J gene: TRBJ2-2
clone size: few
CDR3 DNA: TGTGCCAGCAGCGGGGGACTAGCGGGCCCCAGGCCCCTCACCGGGGAGCTGTTTTTT
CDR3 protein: CASSGGLAGPRPLTGELFF

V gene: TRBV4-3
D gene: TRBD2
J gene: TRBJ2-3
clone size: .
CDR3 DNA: TGCGCCAGCAGCCAAGAAAGGCCTAGCGGGGGGATCACAGATACGCAGTATTTT
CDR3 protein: CASSQERPSGGITDTQYF

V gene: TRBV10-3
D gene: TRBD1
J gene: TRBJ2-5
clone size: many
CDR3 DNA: TGTGCCATCAGCTTACCGGGACAGGGCCTGGAGACCCAGTACTTC
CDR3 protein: CAISLPGQGLETQYF

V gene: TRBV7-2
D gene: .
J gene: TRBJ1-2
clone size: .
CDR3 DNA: TGTGCCAGCAGCTGGCCTAGGCGGCTTGATGGCTACACCTTC
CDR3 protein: CASSWPRRLDGYTF

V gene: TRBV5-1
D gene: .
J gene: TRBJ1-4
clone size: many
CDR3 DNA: TGCGCCAGCCAACTGGACGGCAACTATGGTGAAAAACTGTTTTTT
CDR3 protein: CASQLDGNYGEKLFF

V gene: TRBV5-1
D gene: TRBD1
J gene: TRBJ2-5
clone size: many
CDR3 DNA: TGCGCCAGCAGCCAAGGGACAGGCCTCCAAGAGACCCAGTACTTC
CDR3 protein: CASSQGTGLQETQYF

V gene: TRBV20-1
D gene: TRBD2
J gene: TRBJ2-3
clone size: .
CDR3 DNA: TGCAGTGCTACCCTTAGCGGGAGTTGGACAGATACGCAGTATTTT
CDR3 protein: CSATLSGSWTDTQYF

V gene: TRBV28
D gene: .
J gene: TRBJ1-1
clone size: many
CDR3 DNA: TGTGCCAGCAGACCCTCGATACAGGGTTTCACTGAAGCTTTCTTT
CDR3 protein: CASRPSIQGFTEAFF

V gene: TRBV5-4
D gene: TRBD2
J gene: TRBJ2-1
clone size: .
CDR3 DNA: TGTGCCAGCAGCACCGGACTAGCGGGACACAATGAGCAGTTCTTC
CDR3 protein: CASSTGLAGHNEQFF

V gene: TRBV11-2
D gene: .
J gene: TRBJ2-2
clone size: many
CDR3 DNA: TGTGCCAGCAGCCTTAAAGGCGGGGAGCTGTTTTTT
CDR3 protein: CASSLKGGELFF

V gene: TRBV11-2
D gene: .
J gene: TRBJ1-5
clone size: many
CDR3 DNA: TGTGCCAGCAGCGAGTTCCCGGGTATTCAGCCCCAGCATTTT
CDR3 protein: CASSEFPGIQPQHF

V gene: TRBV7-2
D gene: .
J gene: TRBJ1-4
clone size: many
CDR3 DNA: TGTGCCAGCAGTCCTACAGGGTCTAATGAAAAACTGTTTTTT
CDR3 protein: CASSPTGSNEKLFF

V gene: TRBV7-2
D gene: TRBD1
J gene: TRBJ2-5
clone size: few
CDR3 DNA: TGTGCCAGCAGGGAAACGGGGACAGCTCAAGAGACCCAGTACTTC
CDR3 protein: CASRETGTAQETQYF

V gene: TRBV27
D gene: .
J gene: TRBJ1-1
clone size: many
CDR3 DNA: TGTGCCAGCAGTTTATCGGCGAACACTGAAGCTTTCTTT
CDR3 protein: CASSLSANTEAFF

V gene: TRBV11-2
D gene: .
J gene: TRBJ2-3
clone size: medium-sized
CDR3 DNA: TGTGCCAGCAGCTTGTTTGCGGGCGCTGATACGCAGTATTTT
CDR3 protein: CASSLFAGADTQYF

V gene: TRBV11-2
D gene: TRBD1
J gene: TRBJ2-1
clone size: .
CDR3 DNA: TGTGCCAGCAGCCCTCCGGGACAGGGGAGGTCTAGAGGGTTCTTC
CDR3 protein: CASSPPGQGRSRGFF

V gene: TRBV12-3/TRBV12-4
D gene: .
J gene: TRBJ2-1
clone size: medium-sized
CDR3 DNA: TGTGCCAGCAGTCCTGGCTCTAGCGGAGACCGTCGGGGGGCTTACAATGAGCAGTTCTTC
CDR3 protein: CASSPGSSGDRRGAYNEQFF

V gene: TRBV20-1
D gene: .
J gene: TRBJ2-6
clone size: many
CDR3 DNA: TGCAGTGCTAGAGAGGGAAGCTCTGGGGCCAACGTCCTGACTTTC
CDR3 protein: CSAREGSSGANVLTF

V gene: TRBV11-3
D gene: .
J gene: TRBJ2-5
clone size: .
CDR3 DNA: TGTGCCAGCAGCTCCGGGGCGACGGCCCAAGAGACCCAGTACTTC
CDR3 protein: CASSSGATAQETQYF

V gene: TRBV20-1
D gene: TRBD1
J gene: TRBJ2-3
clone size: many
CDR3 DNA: TGCAGCGCGGGACAGGCAAGCACAGATACGCAGTATTTT
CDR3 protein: CSAGQASTDTQYF

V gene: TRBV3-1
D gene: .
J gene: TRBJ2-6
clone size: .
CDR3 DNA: TGTGCCAGCAGCCAAGACGAGGGGGCCAACGTCCTGACTTTC
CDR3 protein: CASSQDEGANVLTF

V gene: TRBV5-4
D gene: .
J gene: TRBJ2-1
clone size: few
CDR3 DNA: TGTGCCAGCAGCTTGGGAGGCTATAGCAATGAGCAGTTCTTC
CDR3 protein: CASSLGGYSNEQFF